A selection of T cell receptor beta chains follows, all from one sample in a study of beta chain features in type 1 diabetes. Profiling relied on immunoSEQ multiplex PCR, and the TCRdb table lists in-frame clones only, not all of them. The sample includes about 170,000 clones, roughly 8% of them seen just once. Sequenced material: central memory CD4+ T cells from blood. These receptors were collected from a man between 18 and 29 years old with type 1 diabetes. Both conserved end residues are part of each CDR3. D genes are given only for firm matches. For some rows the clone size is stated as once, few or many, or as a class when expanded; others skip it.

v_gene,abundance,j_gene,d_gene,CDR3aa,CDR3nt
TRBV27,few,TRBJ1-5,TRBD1,CASSYRGPLMGSNQPQHF,TGTGCCAGCAGCTACAGGGGTCCCCTGATGGGGAGCAATCAGCCCCAGCATTTT
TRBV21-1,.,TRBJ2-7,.,CAASQGSGFYEQYF,TGTGCCGCCTCACAGGGATCAGGGTTCTACGAGCAGTACTTC
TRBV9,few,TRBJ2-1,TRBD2,CASSVGRAGGNEQFF,TGTGCCAGCAGCGTCGGGAGGGCCGGGGGAAATGAGCAGTTCTTC
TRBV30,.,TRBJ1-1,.,CAWSGMGHPNTEAFF,TGTGCCTGGAGTGGAATGGGACACCCGAACACTGAAGCTTTCTTT
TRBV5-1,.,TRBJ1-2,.,CASSWDIRTNYGYTF,TGCGCCAGCAGCTGGGACATCCGGACTAACTATGGCTACACCTTC
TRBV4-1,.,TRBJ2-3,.,CASSQPTGLDTQYF,TGCGCCAGCAGCCAACCTACGGGTTTAGATACGCAGTATTTT
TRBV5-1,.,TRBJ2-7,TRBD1,CASSLGTGPYEQYF,TGCGCCAGCAGCTTGGGGACAGGTCCTTACGAGCAGTACTTC
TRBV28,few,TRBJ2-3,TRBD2,CASSLAGGRDTQYF,TGTGCCAGCAGTCTAGCGGGGGGCAGAGATACGCAGTATTTT
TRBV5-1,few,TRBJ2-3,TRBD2,CASSLRTSADTQYF,TGCGCCAGCAGCTTGCGGACTAGCGCAGATACGCAGTATTTT
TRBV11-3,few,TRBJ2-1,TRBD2,CASSSTTSGSQFF,TGTGCCAGCAGCTCCACGACTAGCGGGAGTCAGTTCTTC
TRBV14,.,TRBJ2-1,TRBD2,CASSPSGGRAGNEQFF,TGTGCCAGCAGCCCCTCGGGCGGGAGGGCCGGAAATGAGCAGTTCTTC
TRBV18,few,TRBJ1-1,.,CASSPRSRGNTEAFF,TGTGCCAGCTCACCTAGGAGTCGGGGAAACACTGAAGCTTTCTTT
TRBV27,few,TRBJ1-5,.,CASSPSTGRNQPQHF,TGTGCCAGCAGTCCCAGTACAGGGCGCAATCAGCCCCAGCATTTT
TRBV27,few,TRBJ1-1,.,CASSSSLAPRAFF,TGTGCCAGCAGTTCCTCATTAGCCCCTAGAGCTTTCTTT
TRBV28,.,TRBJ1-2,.,CASSSVFYGNYGYTF,TGTGCCAGCAGCTCCGTGTTTTACGGTAACTATGGCTACACCTTC
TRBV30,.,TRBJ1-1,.,CAWNKGPEAFF,TGTGCCTGGAACAAGGGGCCTGAAGCTTTCTTT
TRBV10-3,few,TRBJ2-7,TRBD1,CAIRPGGDDYEQYF,TGTGCCATCAGACCAGGGGGCGACGACTACGAGCAGTACTTC
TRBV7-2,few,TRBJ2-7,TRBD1,CASSSTRGTGVEQYF,TGTGCCAGCAGCTCGACCCGGGGGACAGGGGTCGAGCAGTACTTC
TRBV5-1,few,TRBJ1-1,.,CASSLGRKGEAFF,TGCGCCAGCAGCTTGGGGAGGAAGGGTGAAGCTTTCTTT
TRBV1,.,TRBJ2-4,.,CTSSQGSIQYF,TGCACCAGCAGCCAAGGGAGCATTCAGTACTTC
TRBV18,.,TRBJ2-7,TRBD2,CASSSDGGEQYF,TGTGCCAGCTCATCGGACGGGGGGGAGCAGTACTTC
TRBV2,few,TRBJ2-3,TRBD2,CASSLAGGPTDTQYF,TGTGCCAGCAGTTTAGCGGGAGGCCCCACAGATACGCAGTATTTT
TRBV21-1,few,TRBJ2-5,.,CASIVRLAEETQYF,TGTGCCAGCATCGTTCGACTAGCGGAAGAGACCCAGTACTTC
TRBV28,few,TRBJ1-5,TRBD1,CASRLARGTANQPQHF,TGTGCCAGCAGGTTGGCCCGGGGGACAGCTAATCAGCCCCAGCATTTT